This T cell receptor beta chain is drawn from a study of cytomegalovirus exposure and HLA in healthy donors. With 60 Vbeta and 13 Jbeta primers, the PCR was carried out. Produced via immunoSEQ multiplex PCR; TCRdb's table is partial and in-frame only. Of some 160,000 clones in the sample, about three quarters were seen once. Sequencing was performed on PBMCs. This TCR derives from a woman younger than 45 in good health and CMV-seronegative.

The CDR3 nucleotides are TGTGCCAGCAGATCCGGGACAGGGGAGCCGGATGAGCAGTTCTTC. Amino acids: CASRSGTGEPDEQFF. V is TRBV7-9 and J is TRBJ2-1, with 10 bases fitting TRBD1. Germline CDR1 is SEHNR and CDR2 is FQNEAQ (reference sequence). The CDR3 is made up of 15 amino acids. With 6 bases clipped from V and 8 bases from J, the junction kept 10 bases outside the gene matches.